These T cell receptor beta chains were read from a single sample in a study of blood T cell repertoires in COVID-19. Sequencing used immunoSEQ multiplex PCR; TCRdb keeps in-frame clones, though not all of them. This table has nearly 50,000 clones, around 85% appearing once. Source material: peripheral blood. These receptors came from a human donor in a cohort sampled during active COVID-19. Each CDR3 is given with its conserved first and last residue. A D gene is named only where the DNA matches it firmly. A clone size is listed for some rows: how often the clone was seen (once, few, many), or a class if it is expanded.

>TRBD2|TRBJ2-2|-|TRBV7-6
TGTGCCAGCAGCCATGGAGCGGGAGGGTGGACCGGGGAGCTGTTTTTT
CASSHGAGGWTGELFF
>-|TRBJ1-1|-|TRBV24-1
TGTGCCACCAGTGGGAGTGCAAACACTGAAGCTTTCTTT
CATSGSANTEAFF
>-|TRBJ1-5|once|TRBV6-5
TGTGCCAGCAGCCAAGGACAGTACAATCAGCCCCAGCATTTT
CASSQGQYNQPQHF
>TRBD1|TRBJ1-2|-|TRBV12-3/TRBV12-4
TGTGCCAGCAGTAAGGGACAGGGGAATGGCTACACCTTC
CASSKGQGNGYTF
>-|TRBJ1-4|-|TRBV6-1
TGTGCCAGCAGTGAAGGGGGAGGTTGGGAAAAACTGTTTTTT
CASSEGGGWEKLFF
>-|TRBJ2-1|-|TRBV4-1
TGCGCCAGCAGCCAAGCGTACTACAATGAGCAGTTCTTC
CASSQAYYNEQFF
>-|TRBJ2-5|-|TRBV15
TGTGCCACCAGCAGAGATCCGGCGGGGTGGGAGACCCAGTACTTC
CATSRDPAGWETQYF
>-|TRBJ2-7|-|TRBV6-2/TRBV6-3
TGTGCCAGCAGTTCAAACTGGGAGCAGTACTTC
CASSSNWEQYF
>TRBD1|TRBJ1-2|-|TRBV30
TGTGCCTACAGGGGAGGATGGGACTATGGCTACACCTTC
CAYRGGWDYGYTF
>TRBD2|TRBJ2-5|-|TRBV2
TGTGCCAGCAGTGGAGGACTAGCGAGACAACCCCAAGAGACCCAGTACTTC
CASSGGLARQPQETQYF